These 30 T cell receptor beta chains were all obtained from the same sample, sequenced in a study of cytomegalovirus exposure and HLA in healthy donors. 13 Jbeta primers and 60 Vbeta primers were used for the PCR. This table comes from immunoSEQ multiplex PCR, and its TCRdb copy is limited to in-frame clones, with some not included. The sample includes 90,000 to 150,000 clones, 65% to 80% seen only once; the top ten take 2.9%. The sequenced material came from PBMCs. All receptors derive from a woman in her forties in good health and CMV-seropositive.

This clone was observed a handful of times. The chain recombines TRBV6-6 with TRBJ1-3, with 8 bases matching TRBD1. Germline CDR1 reads MNHNY; CDR2 reads SVGAGI (reference sequence). This CDR3 contains 14 residues. Trimming took 4 bases from V and 2 from J; bases not matched to a gene: 1. Written as DNA, the CDR3 is TGTGCCAGCAGTTTACAGGGGGCTGGAAACACCATATATTTT. Its translation is CASSLQGAGNTIYF.

The rearrangement uses TRBV7-8 and TRBJ1-6, with D maybe TRBD1 (5 bases). Between the trimmed V and J ends, which lost 5 bases and 0 bases, there was a span of 11 bases. Germline V gene sequence: CDR1 SGHVS, CDR2 FQNEAQ. CDR3 length: 16 amino acids. CDR3 in amino acids: CASSQTVGSYNSPLHF. CDR3 DNA: TGTGCCAGCAGCCAGACAGTGGGCTCCTATAATTCACCCCTCCACTTT.

This clone was found many times. The genes are TRBV11-2 and TRBJ2-3, with D uncertain. The CDR3 is made up of 13 amino acids. V lost 2 bases to trimming and J lost 2 bases, with 5 bases between them. From germline, CDR1 is SGHAT and CDR2 FQNNGV. The CDR3 DNA reads as TGTGCCAGCAGCTTACAGAACACAGATACGCAGTATTTT. Protein: CASSLQNTDTQYF. Full variable domain (missing parts from reference TRBV11-2 and TRBJ2-3): EAGVAQSPRYKIIEKRQSVAFWCNPISGHATLYWYQQILGQGPKLLIQFQNNGVVDDSQLPKDRFSAERLKGVDSTLKIQPAKLEDSAVYLCASSLQNTDTQYFGPGTRLTVL.

The CDR3 spells CASRETWTGHQSEQYF. The CDR3, as DNA: TGTGCCAGCAGGGAAACTTGGACAGGGCATCAGTCCGAGCAGTACTTC. V usage is TRBV6-1 and J usage is TRBJ2-7; 8 positions match TRBD1. Trimming took 6 bases from V and 6 from J; bases not matched to a gene: 16. The germline V gene has CDR1 MNHNS and CDR2 SASEGT. The CDR3 runs to 16 residues.

The CDR3 nucleotides read TGTGCCAGCAGCTCTGGACAGGGGGCGACTGAAGCTTTCTTT. Its protein product is CASSSGQGATEAFF. V usage is TRBV7-9 and J usage is TRBJ1-1, with TRBD1 matching 11 bases. The J segment lost 5 bases and the V segment lost 4 bases, leaving 3 bases of the junction unmatched. Germline V gives CDR1 SEHNR, CDR2 FQNEAQ (reference sequence). The CDR3 consists of 14 residues.

This clone has only a few counts. V gene TRBV28 combines with J gene TRBJ2-1, with D tentatively TRBD1 (6 bases). Trimming stripped 5 bases from V and 7 bases from J, with 9 bases between. Germline CDR1 is MDHEN and CDR2 is SYDVKM. CDR3 size: 12 residues. The CDR3 region has the DNA TGTGCCAGCAGTCAGAGGGGGAATGAGCAGTTCTTC. Residues: CASSQRGNEQFF.

This rearrangement joins TRBV4-3 to TRBJ2-7; 7 bases are shared with TRBD1. Germline loops: CDR1 LGHNA, CDR2 YSLEER. Trimming cost V 1 base and J 2 bases; bases outside gene matches: 8. The CDR3 contains 16 residues. The CDR3: CASSQGVGTAPYEQYF. In nucleotides, the CDR3 is TGCGCCAGCAGCCAAGGAGTCGGGACAGCCCCCTACGAGCAGTACTTC.

The chain uses TRBV6-5 and TRBJ2-6; TRBD2 is a possible D gene (6 bases). Germline V gene sequence: CDR1 MNHEY, CDR2 SVGAGI. The V end was cut by 6 bases, the J end by 0 bases, with 9 bases between. The length of the CDR3 is 15 residues. CDR3: CASRNGGSGANVLTF. The CDR3 nucleotides read TGTGCCAGCAGGAACGGGGGCTCTGGGGCCAACGTCCTGACTTTC.

The gene calls are TRBV28 and TRBJ1-1; D might be TRBD1 (6 bases). Trimming cost V 1 base and J 1 base, with 10 bases left between them. Germline V gives CDR1 MDHEN, CDR2 SYDVKM. CDR3 length: 15 amino acids. This chain's CDR3 is CASSLYGRGNTEAFF. Written as DNA, the CDR3 is TGTGCCAGCAGTTTATACGGCAGGGGGAACACTGAAGCTTTCTTT.

The chain links TRBV7-3 to TRBJ2-3, with 8 bases fitting TRBD1. The CDR3 is made up of 14 amino acids. The junction had 6 bases not matched to a gene; V was cut back by 5 bases and J by 5 bases. Germline CDR1 is SGHTA and CDR2 is FQGTGA. The CDR3, as DNA: TGTGCCAGCAGCCAGACAGGGGCGGAAGATACGCAGTATTTT. Its protein product is CASSQTGAEDTQYF.

The V call is TRBV7-9, the J call TRBJ2-7; D might be TRBD2 (6 bases). This CDR3 is 14 amino acids long. Trimming stripped 5 bases from V and 4 bases from J, with 15 bases between. Germline CDR1 SEHNR, CDR2 FQNEAQ (reference sequence). This chain's CDR3 is CASSPRLDPYEQYF. The CDR3, as DNA: TGTGCCAGCAGCCCCCGACTAGATCCATACGAGCAGTACTTC.

The chain couples TRBV6-5 to TRBJ2-7, with D possibly TRBD1 on 6 matching bases. The germline V and J ends were trimmed by 7 bases and 3 bases, with 16 bases remaining between them. The CDR3 totals 14 residues. In germline, CDR1 is MNHEY, CDR2 SVGAGI. DNA of the CDR3: TGTGCCAGCACCCCCTCTCAGGGGAGCTACGAGCAGTACTTC. It is translated as CASTPSQGSYEQYF.

The V and J genes are TRBV7-9 and TRBJ2-1, with D perhaps TRBD2 (6 bases). Trimming pared 3 bases from V and 9 bases from J, leaving 15 bases between. There are 14 residues in the CDR3. CDR1 is SEHNR, CDR2 FQNEAQ, per germline (reference sequence). Here the CDR3 DNA reads TGTGCCAGCAGCTTTACGGGAGAAGTAGGTGAGCAGTTCTTC. Protein product: CASSFTGEVGEQFF.

V usage is TRBV4-2 and J usage is TRBJ1-6, with 9 bases fitting TRBD1. The V and J ends lost 4 bases and 5 bases, in that order; junction bases with no gene match: 3. The CDR3 runs 15 residues. CDR1 is LGHNA, CDR2 YNFKEQ, per germline. The CDR3 spells CASSRRTGDNSPLHF. Written as DNA, the CDR3 is TGTGCCAGCAGCCGCCGGACAGGGGATAATTCACCCCTCCACTTT.

V and J are TRBV11-2 and TRBJ2-7; 9 nucleotides align to TRBD2. The germline V gene encodes CDR1 SGHAT and CDR2 FQNNGV. This CDR3 comprises 15 residues. With 3 bases clipped from V and 3 bases from J, the junction kept 6 bases outside the gene matches. The CDR3 DNA reads as TGTGCCAGCAGCTTGACTAGCGGAATACTCTACGAGCAGTACTTC. As protein: CASSLTSGILYEQYF.

V and J are TRBV14 and TRBJ1-4; weak D call: TRBD1 (6 bases). Per germline, CDR1 SGHDN and CDR2 FVKESK. This CDR3 has 14 amino acids. Trimming took 3 bases from V and 12 from J, leaving 17 bases between them. For the CDR3, the DNA is TGTGCCAGCAGCCAGAGGGGGACGGCAGGGCAACTGTTTTTT. Translated, it gives CASSQRGTAGQLFF.

The chain carries TRBV28 and TRBJ2-7, with TRBD2 identical over 9 bases. Trimming took 8 bases from V and 0 from J; bases not matched to a gene: 8. Germline V gene sequence: CDR1 MDHEN, CDR2 SYDVKM. This CDR3 comprises 15 residues. This CDR3 reads CASGGLAGTSYEQYF. CDR3 sequence (DNA): TGTGCCAGCGGAGGTCTAGCGGGGACCTCCTACGAGCAGTACTTC.

This rearrangement joins TRBV30 to TRBJ2-1; TRBD2 aligns across 15 bases. Germline-derived CDR1 and CDR2 are GTSNPN and SVGIG (reference sequence). V lost 5 bases, J lost 6 bases, and 2 bases stayed unmatched. The CDR3 runs 14 residues. The CDR3 reads CAWGTSGRSNEQFF. The CDR3 DNA reads TGTGCCTGGGGGACTAGCGGGAGGTCCAATGAGCAGTTCTTC.

The chain uses TRBV10-3 and TRBJ1-6; D unclear. V lost 10 bases and J 0 bases, leaving 10 bases between the germline ends. The CDR3 has 14 residues. Germline V gives CDR1 ENHRY, CDR2 SYGVKD. CDR3 loop: CATEQSSYNSPLHF. The DNA of the CDR3 is TGTGCCACCGAACAGAGCTCCTATAATTCACCCCTCCACTTT.

The rearrangement uses TRBV5-1 and TRBJ1-1; D remains unclear. Between the trimmed V and J ends, which lost 0 bases and 1 base, there was a span of 7 bases. This CDR3 has 14 amino acids. Germline V gene lookup returns CDR1 SGHRS and CDR2 YFSETQ. The CDR3 nucleotides are TGCGCCAGCAGCTTGGACAGCTCGAACACTGAAGCTTTCTTT. Translation: CASSLDSSNTEAFF.

V usage is TRBV11-2 and J usage is TRBJ2-2; D is perhaps TRBD2 (6 bases). Germline lookup yields CDR1 SGHAT and CDR2 FQNNGV. The V end was cut by 5 bases, the J end by 1 base, with 11 bases between. The CDR3 has 15 residues. CDR3 DNA: TGTGCCAGCAGCGTCGGGAGAGGGAACACCGGGGAGCTGTTTTTT. Encoded protein: CASSVGRGNTGELFF.

The rearrangement links TRBV6-1 to TRBJ2-7; 11 bases align to TRBD1. The CDR3 runs 15 residues. Germline V gives CDR1 MNHNS, CDR2 SASEGT. V trimming: 6 bases; J trimming: 0 bases; junction bases outside the gene matches: 4. The DNA for the CDR3 is TGTGCCAGCAGCTTGGGACAGGGGGTCTCCTACGAGCAGTACTTC. Translation gives CASSLGQGVSYEQYF.

The chain recombines TRBV7-6 with TRBJ1-1, with unresolved D. The length of the CDR3 is 15 residues. Germline CDR1 and CDR2: SGHVS and FNYEAQ. Between the trimmed V and J ends, which lost 4 bases and 0 bases, there was a span of 12 bases. The CDR3 nucleotides are TGTGCCAGCAGCTCCTTGGCGGGGATGAACACTGAAGCTTTCTTT. Translated, it gives CASSSLAGMNTEAFF.

This chain joins TRBV2 and TRBJ2-1; TRBD2 matches at 10 bases. Germline V lookup: CDR1 SNHLY, CDR2 FYNNEI. The CDR3 extends over 18 amino acids. Unmatched junction bases numbered 13, after V lost 5 bases and J lost 3 bases. In DNA, the CDR3 is TGTGCCAGCAGTAAACTAGCGGGAAATACAAGGGGCTACAATGAGCAGTTCTTC. Amino acids: CASSKLAGNTRGYNEQFF.

Comments on this clone: Its ends do not fully match the called genes, so a read error is possible. The chain carries TRBV9 and TRBJ2-2; D is perhaps TRBD2 (5 bases). Germline V lookup: CDR1 SGDLS, CDR2 YYNGEE. CDR3 length equals 15 residues. The DNA of the CDR3 is TGTGCCGGCAGCGTAGCCTGGGGTAGCGCCGGGGAGCTGTTTTTT. Its protein is CAGSVAWGSAGELFF. Variable domain in full (rest from reference TRBV9 and TRBJ2-2): DSGVTQTPKHLITATGQRVTLRCSPRSGDLSVYWYQQSLDQGLQFLIQYYNGEERAKGNILERFSAQQFPDLHSELNLSSLELGDSALYFCAGSVAWGSAGELFFGEGSRLTVL.

The chain has TRBV29-1 and TRBJ2-1; 11 bases agree with TRBD2. The germline CDR1 and CDR2 sequences are SQVTM and ANQGSEA. V was clipped by 0 bases and J by 7 bases; unmatched bases: 8. The CDR3 totals 16 residues. This CDR3 is CSVEDLRASGRNEQFF. The CDR3 DNA follows: TGCAGCGTTGAAGATCTACGGGCTAGCGGGAGGAATGAGCAGTTCTTC.

J is TRBJ2-1 and V is TRBV9; weak D call: TRBD2 (6 bases). The CDR3 loop spans 13 amino acids. From germline, CDR1 is SGDLS and CDR2 YYNGEE. The V gene lost 4 bases and the J gene lost 6 bases, with 11 bases spanning the gap. The CDR3 protein is CASSRDFGNEQFF. In DNA, the CDR3 is TGTGCCAGCAGCAGGGACTTTGGCAATGAGCAGTTCTTC.

The J gene is TRBJ2-3, the V gene TRBV30, with TRBD2 matching over 7 bases. CDR1 and CDR2 (germline): GTSNPN, SVGIG (reference sequence). The CDR3 has 16 residues. V shed 3 bases and J 2 bases; nucleotides not matched to a gene: 11. The CDR3 loop is CAWRRSGERYTDTQYF. The CDR3 DNA reads as TGTGCCTGGAGGCGGAGCGGGGAACGCTACACAGATACGCAGTATTTT.

The V and J genes are TRBV5-6 and TRBJ1-2; D remains ambiguous. The V end was cut by 0 bases, the J end by 8 bases, with 14 bases between. Germline V gene data show CDR1 as SGHDT and CDR2 as YYEEEE. CDR3 length equals 14 residues. CDR3: CASSLEGGFGGYTF. DNA of the CDR3: TGTGCCAGCAGCTTGGAGGGAGGGTTCGGCGGCTACACCTTC.

The rearrangement uses TRBV4-2 and TRBJ2-2, with TRBD2 matching 7 bases. Per germline, CDR1 LGHNA and CDR2 YNFKEQ. The CDR3 sequence is 16 residues long. V dropped 3 bases and J dropped 9; count of bases not matched to a gene: 13. The CDR3, as DNA: TGTGCCAGCAGCCAGGGTTTGGGTGCGGGAGAGCGGGAGCTGTTTTTT. Its protein is CASSQGLGAGERELFF.